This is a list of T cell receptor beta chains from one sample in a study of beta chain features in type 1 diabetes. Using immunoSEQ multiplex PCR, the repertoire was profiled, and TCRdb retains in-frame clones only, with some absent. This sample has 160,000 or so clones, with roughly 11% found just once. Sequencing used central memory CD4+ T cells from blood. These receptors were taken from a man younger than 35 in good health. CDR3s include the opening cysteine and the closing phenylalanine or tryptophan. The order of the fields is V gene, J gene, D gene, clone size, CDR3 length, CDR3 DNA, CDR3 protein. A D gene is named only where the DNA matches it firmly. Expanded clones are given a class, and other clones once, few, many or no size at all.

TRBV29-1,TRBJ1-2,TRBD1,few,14,TGCAGCGTTTATGGACAGGGCCCCCTCTATGGCTACACCTTC,CSVYGQGPLYGYTF
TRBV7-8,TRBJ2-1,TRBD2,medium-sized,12,TGTGCCAGCAGGCGATCGACTAGCAAGCAGTTCTTC,CASRRSTSKQFF
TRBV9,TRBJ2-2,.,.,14,TGTGCCAGCAGCCTCCAGACTGTCACCGGGGAGCTGTTTTTT,CASSLQTVTGELFF
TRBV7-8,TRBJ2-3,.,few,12,TGTGCCAGCAGCGTTCAGCGGGATACGCAGTATTTT,CASSVQRDTQYF
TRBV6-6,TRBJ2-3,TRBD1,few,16,TGTGCCAGCAGTTCTTACGGGACAGGGGGCGTAAATACGCAGTATTTT,CASSSYGTGGVNTQYF
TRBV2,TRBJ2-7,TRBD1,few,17,TGTGCCAGCAGTGGCTCCTACGGGACAGCCGTCTCCTACGAGCAGTACTTC,CASSGSYGTAVSYEQYF
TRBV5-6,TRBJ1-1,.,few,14,TGTGCCAGCAGCTTTATTCGAAAGAACACTGAAGCTTTCTTT,CASSFIRKNTEAFF
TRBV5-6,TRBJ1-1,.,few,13,TGTGCCAGCAGCTTGTGGCAGGGGATAAGGGCTTTCTTT,CASSLWQGIRAFF
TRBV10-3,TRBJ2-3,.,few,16,TGTGCCATCAGTGCAAATGGGGTTTCCGTGGCAGATACGCAGTATTTT,CAISANGVSVADTQYF
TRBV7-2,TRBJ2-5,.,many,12,TGTGCCAGCAGCTTAAAGAGAGAGACCCAGTACTTC,CASSLKRETQYF
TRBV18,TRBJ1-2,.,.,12,TGTGCCAGCTCACCAGGGAACTATGGCTACACCTTC,CASSPGNYGYTF
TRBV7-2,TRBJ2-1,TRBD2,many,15,TGTGCCAGCAGCCTAAGCGGGGGCACCTACAATGAGCAGTTCTTC,CASSLSGGTYNEQFF
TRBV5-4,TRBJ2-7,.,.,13,TGTGCCAGCTCATTGACGCAAACCTACGAGCAGTACTTC,CASSLTQTYEQYF
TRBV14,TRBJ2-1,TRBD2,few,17,TGTGCCAGCAGCCAAGAGAGGGGACTAGCGGGATACAATGAGCAGTTCTTC,CASSQERGLAGYNEQFF
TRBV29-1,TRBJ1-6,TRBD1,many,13,TGCAGCGCTAGACAGGGGGAAAATTCACCCCTCCACTTT,CSARQGENSPLHF
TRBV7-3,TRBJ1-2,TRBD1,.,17,TGTGCCAGCAGCCGAAATTCCGGACAGGGGCTTTCCTATGGCTACACCTTC,CASSRNSGQGLSYGYTF
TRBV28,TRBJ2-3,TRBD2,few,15,TGTGCCAGCAGTACCCAGGTGGGGAGGGCAGATACGCAGTATTTT,CASSTQVGRADTQYF
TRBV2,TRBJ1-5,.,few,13,TGTGCCAGCAGACGGTTTAGCAATCAGCCCCAGCATTTT,CASRRFSNQPQHF
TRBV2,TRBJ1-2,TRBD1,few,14,TGTGCCGGATCATCCGGGACAGGGAACTATGGCTACACCTTC,CAGSSGTGNYGYTF
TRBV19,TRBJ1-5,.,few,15,TGTGCCAGTAGTAGCCAATACAATAGCAATCAGCCCCAGCATTTT,CASSSQYNSNQPQHF
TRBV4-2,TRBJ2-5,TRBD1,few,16,TGTGCCAGCAGCCAAGGATCCACAGGGGGTGGAGAGACCCAGTACTTC,CASSQGSTGGGETQYF
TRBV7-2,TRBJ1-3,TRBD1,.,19,TGTGCCAGCAGCTTAGCCCCGCTGACAGGGGTGGGCTCTGGAAACACCATATATTTT,CASSLAPLTGVGSGNTIYF
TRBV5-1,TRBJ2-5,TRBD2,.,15,TGCGCCAGCAGCTGGAGCGGGGGGAAAGAGGAGACCCAGTACTTC,CASSWSGGKEETQYF
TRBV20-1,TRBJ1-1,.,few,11,TGCAGTGCTAGTCCGCCGCCTGAAGCTTTCTTT,CSASPPPEAFF
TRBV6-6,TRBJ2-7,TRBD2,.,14,TGTGCCAGCGGCATAGCGGGAGGGCCCTACGAGCAGTACTTC,CASGIAGGPYEQYF
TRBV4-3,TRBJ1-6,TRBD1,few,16,TGCGCCAGCAGCCAAGCATCGGACAGGAATAATTCACCCCTCCACTTT,CASSQASDRNNSPLHF
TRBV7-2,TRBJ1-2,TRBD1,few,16,TGTGCCAGCAGCTTAGTCGGAGGGGGCCCACCTACCGGCTACACCTTC,CASSLVGGGPPTGYTF
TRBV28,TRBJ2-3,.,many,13,TGTGCCAGCAGACCCGTAAGCACAGATACGCAGTATTTT,CASRPVSTDTQYF
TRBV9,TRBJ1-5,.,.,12,TGTGCCAGCAGCGTAGGTGACCAGCCCCAGCATTTT,CASSVGDQPQHF
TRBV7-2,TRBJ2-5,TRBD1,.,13,TGTGCCAGCAGGGACAGGGGGCAAGAGACCCAGTACTTC,CASRDRGQETQYF
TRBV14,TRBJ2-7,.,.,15,TGTGCCAGCAGCCAAGTAAGGGGAAGTACCGGCGAGCAGTACTTC,CASSQVRGSTGEQYF
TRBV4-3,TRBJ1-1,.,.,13,TGCGCCAGCAGCTGGGGCAGGAACACTGAAGCTTTCTTT,CASSWGRNTEAFF
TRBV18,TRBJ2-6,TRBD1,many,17,TGTGCCAGCTCACCGGGGACAGGGGTGACTGGGGCCAACGTCCTGACTTTC,CASSPGTGVTGANVLTF
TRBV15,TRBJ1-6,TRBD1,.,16,TGTGCCACCAGCAGCGCTCCGACAGGGACTAATTCACCCCTCCACTTT,CATSSAPTGTNSPLHF
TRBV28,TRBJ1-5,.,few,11,TGTGCCAGCAGTCTCAGGGAGACCAGGGATTTT,CASSLRETRDF
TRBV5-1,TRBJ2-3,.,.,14,TGCGCCAGCAGCTTGCAGGGGTTTACAGATACGCAGTATTTT,CASSLQGFTDTQYF
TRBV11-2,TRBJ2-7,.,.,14,TGTGCCAGCAGCACCGACAGGCTATCCTACGAGCAGTACTTC,CASSTDRLSYEQYF
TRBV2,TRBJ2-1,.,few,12,TGTGCCAGCGACCCGACTGGAAATGAGCAGTTCTTC,CASDPTGNEQFF
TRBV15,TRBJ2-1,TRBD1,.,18,TGTGCCACCAGCAGAGATACTCCTTGGGACAGGCGGAACAATGAGCAGTTCTTC,CATSRDTPWDRRNNEQFF
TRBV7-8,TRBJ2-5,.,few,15,TGTGCCAGCTCTCCCCGTCTACTAGTTCAAGAGACCCAGTACTTC,CASSPRLLVQETQYF
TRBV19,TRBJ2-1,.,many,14,TGTGCCAGTAGCCGCGGGGCGACCTACAATGAGCAGTTCTTC,CASSRGATYNEQFF
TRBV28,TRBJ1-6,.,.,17,TGTGCCAGCAGTTTAGGCGGGTACGGGACAAATTTCTCACCCCTCCACTTT,CASSLGGYGTNFSPLHF
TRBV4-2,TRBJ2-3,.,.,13,TGTGCCAGCAGCCAAGCCGGGGCAGATACGCAGTATTTT,CASSQAGADTQYF
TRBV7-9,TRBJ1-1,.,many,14,TGTGCCAGCAGCTTAGCGACAAGGAACACTGAAGCTTTCTTT,CASSLATRNTEAFF
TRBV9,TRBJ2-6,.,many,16,TGTGCCAGCAGCGAAAAAGGGGGCTCTGGGGCCAACGTCCTGACTTTC,CASSEKGGSGANVLTF
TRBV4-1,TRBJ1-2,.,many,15,TGCGCCAGCAGCCAAGCTCTTGCGGTCCAGTATGGCTACACCTTC,CASSQALAVQYGYTF
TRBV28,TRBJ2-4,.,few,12,TGTGCCAGCACTGAGGGCGGGGACATTCAGTACTTC,CASTEGGDIQYF
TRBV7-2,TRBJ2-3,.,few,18,TGTGCCAGCAGCTTGGCCGTAATGGTGGGAGGTGGGACAGATACGCAGTATTTT,CASSLAVMVGGGTDTQYF
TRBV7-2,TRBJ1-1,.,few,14,TGTGCCAGCGTTCAGACAGGAATGAACACTGAAGCTTTCTTT,CASVQTGMNTEAFF